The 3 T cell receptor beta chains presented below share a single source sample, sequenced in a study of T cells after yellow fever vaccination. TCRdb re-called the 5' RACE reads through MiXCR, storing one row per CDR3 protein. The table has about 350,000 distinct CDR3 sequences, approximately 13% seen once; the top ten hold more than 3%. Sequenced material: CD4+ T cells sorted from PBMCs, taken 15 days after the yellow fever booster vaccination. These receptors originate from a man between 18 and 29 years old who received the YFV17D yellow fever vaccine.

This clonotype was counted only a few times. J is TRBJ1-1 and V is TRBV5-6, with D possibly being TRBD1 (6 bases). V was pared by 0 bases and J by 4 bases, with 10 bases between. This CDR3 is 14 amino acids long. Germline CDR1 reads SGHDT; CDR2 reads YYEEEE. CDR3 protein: CASSLGQQGTEAFF. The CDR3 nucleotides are TGTGCCAGCAGCTTGGGTCAACAGGGCACTGAAGCTTTCTTT.

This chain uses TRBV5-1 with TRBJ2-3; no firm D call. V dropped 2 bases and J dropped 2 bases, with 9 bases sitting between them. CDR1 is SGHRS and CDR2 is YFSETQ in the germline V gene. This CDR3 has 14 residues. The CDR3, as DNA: TGCGCCAGCAGCTTAATGTCAGTCACAGATACGCAGTATTTT. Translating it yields CASSLMSVTDTQYF.

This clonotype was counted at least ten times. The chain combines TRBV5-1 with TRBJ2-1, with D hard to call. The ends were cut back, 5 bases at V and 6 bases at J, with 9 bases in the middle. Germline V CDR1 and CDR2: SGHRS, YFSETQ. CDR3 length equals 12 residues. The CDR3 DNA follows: TGCGCCAGCAGTTTACAGATCAATGAGCAGTTCTTC. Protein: CASSLQINEQFF. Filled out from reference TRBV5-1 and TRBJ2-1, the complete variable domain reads KAGVTQTPRYLIKTRGQQVTLSCSPISGHRSVSWYQQTPGQGLQFLFEYFSETQRNKGNFPGRFSGRQFSNSRSEMNVSTLELGDSALYLCASSLQINEQFFGPGTRLTVL.